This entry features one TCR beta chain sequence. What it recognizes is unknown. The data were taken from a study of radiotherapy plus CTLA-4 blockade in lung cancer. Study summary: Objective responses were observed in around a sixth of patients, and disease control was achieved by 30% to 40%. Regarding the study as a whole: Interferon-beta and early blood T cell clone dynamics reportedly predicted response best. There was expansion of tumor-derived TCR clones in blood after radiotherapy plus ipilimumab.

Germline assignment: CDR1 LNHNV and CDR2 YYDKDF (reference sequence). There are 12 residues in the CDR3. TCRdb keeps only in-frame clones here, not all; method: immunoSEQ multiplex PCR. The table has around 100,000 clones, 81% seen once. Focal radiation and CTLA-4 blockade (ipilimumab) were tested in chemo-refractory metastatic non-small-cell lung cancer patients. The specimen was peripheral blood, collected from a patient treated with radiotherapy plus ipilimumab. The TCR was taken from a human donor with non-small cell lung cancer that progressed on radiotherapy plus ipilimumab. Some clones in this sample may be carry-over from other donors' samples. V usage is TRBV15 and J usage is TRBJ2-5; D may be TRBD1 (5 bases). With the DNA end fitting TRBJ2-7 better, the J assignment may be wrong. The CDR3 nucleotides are TGTGCCACCAGCAGACAGGGCTACGAGCAGTACTTC. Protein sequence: CATSRQGYEQYF.